The present T cell receptor (beta chain) was sequenced within a study of post-analysis software for immune sequencing data. Broader study findings: Five or six TRBV segments (TRBV5-6, TRBV5-1 and TRBV20-1 among them) occurred more frequently in patients than in controls.

Trimming removed 1 base from V and 2 bases from J, with 15 bases in between. This CDR3 comprises 16 residues. Germline V gene sequence: CDR1 SGHAT, CDR2 FQDESV (reference sequence). Built from TCR beta cDNA, the libraries had unique molecular identifiers in them. The T cell input of about 0.85 to 10 million gave about half a million cDNA molecules. TCRdb reanalysed the PCR reads using MiXCR and keeps one entry per CDR3 protein. The repertoire consists of hundreds of thousands of distinct CDR3 sequences, with around 47% occurring once and the leading ten covering about 1.8%. This clonotype was counted a few times. As yet, its antigen is unknown.

V gene TRBV11-1 combines with J gene TRBJ2-7; D tentatively fits TRBD1 or TRBD2 (5 bases each). This TCR was sampled from a girl aged 5 to 17 with multiple sclerosis. Sequenced: blood. CDR3 in amino acids: CASSLGDGDGPYEQYF. The DNA for the CDR3 is TGTGCCAGCAGCTTAGGGGACGGGGACGGCCCCTACGAGCAGTACTTC.